This passage covers 30 T cell receptor beta chains from one sample sequenced in a study of blood T cell repertoires in COVID-19. The table came from immunoSEQ multiplex PCR; TCRdb's copy has only in-frame clones and leaves some out. The sample lists about 33,000 clones, around 88% occurring once. What was sequenced was peripheral blood. Receptors were obtained from a human donor in a cohort sampled during active COVID-19.

This clone came up a few times. The J gene is TRBJ1-5, the V gene TRBV19; D remains ambiguous. This CDR3 region has 16 residues. The V and J ends lost 2 bases and 4 bases respectively, with 15 bases between them. Germline V CDR1 and CDR2: LNHDA, SQIVND (reference sequence). The CDR3 nucleotides read TGTGCCAGTAGTATACGCCAGACTAGTACGAATCAGCCCCAGCATTTT. It specifies CASSIRQTSTNQPQHF.

The gene calls are TRBV5-4 and TRBJ2-7; a weak D match, TRBD2 (5 bases). V lost 2 bases and J 0 bases, leaving 12 bases between the germline ends. The germline gives CDR1 SGHNT, CDR2 YYREEE (reference sequence). This CDR3 has 15 residues. CDR3 bases: TGTGCCAGCAGCTTCGCGGGCCTCCGCTCCTACGAGCAGTACTTC. Translation gives CASSFAGLRSYEQYF.

This chain connects TRBV5-1 to TRBJ2-3; 10 bases fit TRBD2. This CDR3 spans 17 amino acids. J gave up 1 base and V 3 bases, and 8 bases lay outside the gene matches. Germline V gene data show CDR1 as SGHRS and CDR2 as YFSETQ. CDR3 bases: TGCGCCAGCAGCTCAGGCCCCGGGACTAGCGGCACAGATACGCAGTATTTT. This codes for CASSSGPGTSGTDTQYF.

This chain links TRBV19 with TRBJ1-6; 7 bases line up with TRBD1. After removal of 3 bases from V and 5 bases from J, the junction contained 7 bases not matched to a gene. CDR3 length: 16 amino acids. The germline V gene has CDR1 LNHDA and CDR2 SQIVND (reference sequence). Here the CDR3 DNA reads TGTGCCAGTAGTATGGGGACAGAAATCCATAATTCACCCCTCCACTTT. It translates to CASSMGTEIHNSPLHF.

V gene TRBV5-1 combines with J gene TRBJ1-2; maybe TRBD1 (5 bases). The CDR3 spans 13 residues. From germline, CDR1 is SGHRS and CDR2 YFSETQ. V was pared by 0 bases and J by 5 bases, with 8 bases between. The chain's CDR3 is CASSLDQGYGYTF. CDR3 sequence (DNA): TGCGCCAGCAGCTTGGATCAGGGTTATGGCTACACCTTC.

This clone came up once. The chain is built from TRBV6-5 and TRBJ1-2; 7 nucleotides align to TRBD1. Trimming at V came to 6 bases and at J to 4 bases, leaving 5 bases not matched to a gene. This CDR3 is 13 amino acids long. In germline, CDR1 is MNHEY, CDR2 SVGAGI. The CDR3 bases are TGTGCCAGCAGCCCCGACAGGGTCTATGGCTACACCTTC. Its protein product is CASSPDRVYGYTF.

The chain couples TRBV28 to TRBJ2-5; possible D gene TRBD1, 6 bases. The CDR3 loop spans 14 amino acids. Trimming cost V 2 bases and J 1 base, with 8 bases left between them. The germline CDR1 and CDR2 sequences are MDHEN and SYDVKM. For the CDR3, the DNA is TGTGCCAGCAGTTTACTAGGGGGCCAAGAGACCCAGTACTTC. This sequence encodes CASSLLGGQETQYF.

The chain uses TRBV18 and TRBJ2-7, with 10 positions matching TRBD2. V gave up 4 bases and J gave up 2 bases; unmatched junction bases: 17. The CDR3 has 19 residues. Germline CDR1 KGHSH, CDR2 LQKENI. Written as DNA, the CDR3 is TGTGCCAGCTCACTGCAAGCGCTAGCGGGAGAGTGGGACGCCTACGAGCAGTACTTC. This codes for CASSLQALAGEWDAYEQYF.

This rearrangement joins TRBV6-6 to TRBJ1-2, with 7 bases fitting TRBD1. Germline V gene data show CDR1 as MNHNY and CDR2 as SVGAGI (reference sequence). The CDR3 loop spans 15 amino acids. V gave up 4 bases and J gave up 1 base; unmatched junction bases: 6. The DNA of the CDR3 is TGTGCCAGCAGTTCCGGGACAGATTATAACTATGGCTACACCTTC. Its protein product is CASSSGTDYNYGYTF.

This clone was seen a single time. The chain uses TRBV18 and TRBJ2-2; no reliable D call. The CDR3 loop spans 16 amino acids. V was cut by 2 bases and J by 2 bases, with 12 bases left in between. The germline gives CDR1 KGHSH, CDR2 LQKENI. The CDR3 nucleotides are TGTGCCAGCTCACCAATGGCGGTACGCAACACCGGGGAGCTGTTTTTT. Encoded protein: CASSPMAVRNTGELFF.

This chain connects TRBV19 to TRBJ2-7; D perhaps matches TRBD1 (7 bases). This CDR3 contains 13 residues. Trimming took 8 bases from V and 2 from J, leaving 13 bases between them. CDR1 is LNHDA, CDR2 SQIVND, per germline (reference sequence). CDR3 region: CASGGTDAYEQYF. CDR3 nucleotide sequence: TGTGCCAGTGGGGGGACAGACGCCTACGAGCAGTACTTC.

V and J are TRBV6-2 or TRBV6-3 and TRBJ2-3; 7 bases align to TRBD2. The CDR3 is made up of 17 amino acids. Germline V lookup: CDR1 MNHEY, CDR2 SVGEGT. V was clipped by 5 bases and J by 0 bases; unmatched bases: 11. The CDR3 region has the DNA TGTGCCAGCAGTGCTGCCCGAACTAGCGCAAGCACAGATACGCAGTATTTT. Translation gives CASSAARTSASTDTQYF.

The chain has TRBV7-9 and TRBJ2-7; perhaps TRBD2 as D (5 bases). Germline V gene sequence: CDR1 SEHNR, CDR2 FQNEAQ (reference sequence). Trimming stripped 4 bases from V and 5 bases from J, with 18 bases between. The CDR3 is made up of 15 amino acids. CDR3 coding DNA: TGTGCCAGCAGCTCTGTCGGCCTAGCTGGCCACGAGCAGTACTTC. Translation gives CASSSVGLAGHEQYF.

This clone appeared a few times. The V gene is TRBV5-1, the J gene TRBJ2-5; possible D gene TRBD2, 5 bases. CDR1 and CDR2 from the germline V gene are SGHRS and YFSETQ. The ends were cut back, 3 bases at V and 5 bases at J, with 17 bases in the middle. The CDR3 has 15 residues. The CDR3 sequence: CASSWTGKVAETQYF. As DNA, the CDR3 is TGCGCCAGCAGCTGGACGGGGAAGGTTGCTGAGACCCAGTACTTC.

This clone has just one count. The rearrangement joins TRBV24-1 to TRBJ2-1; 11 nucleotides line up with TRBD2. Germline values: CDR1 KGHDR, CDR2 SFDVKD. Unmatched junction bases numbered 8, after V lost 9 bases and J lost 8 bases. The CDR3 loop spans 14 amino acids. The CDR3 loop is CATRSASGRYEQFF. The CDR3 DNA is TGTGCCACCCGGTCGGCTAGCGGGAGGTATGAGCAGTTCTTC.

Here the CDR3 DNA reads TGTGCCAGCAGCGTAGAAGGATGGGACAGGGGCTACAATGAGCAGTTCTTC. Amino acids: CASSVEGWDRGYNEQFF. The rearrangement joins TRBV9 to TRBJ2-1; 10 bases are shared with TRBD1. CDR3 length equals 17 residues. Trimming cost V 0 bases and J 3 bases; bases outside gene matches: 6. Germline V gene data show CDR1 as SGDLS and CDR2 as YYNGEE. Full variable domain (rest looked up from reference TRBV9 and TRBJ2-1): DSGVTQTPKHLITATGQRVTLRCSPRSGDLSVYWYQQSLDQGLQFLIQYYNGEERAKGNILERFSAQQFPDLHSELNLSSLELGDSALYFCASSVEGWDRGYNEQFFGPGTRLTVL.

To note about this clone: A read error may produce the germline difference seen at one junction end. V usage is TRBV7-7 and J usage is TRBJ1-5, with 10 bases identical to TRBD1. This CDR3 has 16 residues. Germline lookup yields CDR1 SSHAT and CDR2 FNYEAQ (reference sequence). CDR3 protein: CASSLGSGQGSPPQHF. In DNA form, the CDR3 reads TGTGCTAGCAGCTTAGGTTCGGGACAGGGGTCTCCCCCCCAGCATTTT.

The genes are TRBV19 and TRBJ2-3, with TRBD1 matching 10 bases. Losses at the gene ends were 7 bases for V and 6 bases for J; bases not matched to a gene: 10. This CDR3 region has 15 residues. CDR1 is LNHDA and CDR2 is SQIVND in the germline V gene (reference sequence). Here the CDR3 reads CASTQGTGARDTQYF. Written as DNA, the CDR3 is TGTGCCAGTACCCAAGGGACAGGGGCGAGGGATACGCAGTATTTT.

This chain connects TRBV19 to TRBJ2-3; D remains unclear. The CDR3 length is 13 residues. Germline CDR1 reads LNHDA; CDR2 reads SQIVND (reference sequence). The V and J ends lost 7 bases and 2 bases respectively, with 10 bases between them. Here the CDR3 DNA reads TGTGCCAGTACTCAGGTCAACACAGATACGCAGTATTTT. Translating gives CASTQVNTDTQYF.

The chain couples TRBV11-2 to TRBJ2-5; D is ambiguous. Germline-derived CDR1 and CDR2 are SGHAT and FQNNGV. The CDR3 loop spans 11 amino acids. Trimming stripped 4 bases from V and 5 bases from J, with 5 bases between. The CDR3 DNA reads TGTGCCAGCAGCTACGGGGAGACCCAGTACTTC. It translates to CASSYGETQYF.

The chain uses TRBV7-6 and TRBJ2-3; weak D call: TRBD1 (5 bases). This CDR3 is built from 14 residues. Between the trimmed V and J ends, which lost 1 base and 5 bases, there was a span of 10 bases. Germline V gene lookup returns CDR1 SGHVS and CDR2 FNYEAQ. The CDR3 loop is CASSLEAQGDTQYF. The CDR3 bases are TGTGCCAGCAGCTTAGAAGCCCAGGGAGATACGCAGTATTTT.

This clone has more than one count but fewer than ten. V is TRBV7-6 and J is TRBJ1-6, with D possibly TRBD1 on 5 matching bases. Germline V lookup: CDR1 SGHVS, CDR2 FNYEAQ. The CDR3 runs to 14 residues. V was clipped by 1 base and J by 9 bases, with 10 bases between them. The CDR3 is CASSLGQPSSPLHF. The DNA of the CDR3 is TGTGCCAGCAGCTTAGGACAGCCCTCTTCACCCCTCCACTTT. The full variable domain, completed using reference TRBV7-6 and TRBJ1-6, is GAGVSQSPRYKVTKRGQDVALRCDPISGHVSLYWYRQALGQGPEFLTYFNYEAQQDKSGLPNDRFSAERPEGSISTLTIQRTEQRDSAMYRCASSLGQPSSPLHFGNGTRLTVT.

V is TRBV7-9 and J is TRBJ1-5; unclear D gene. V was trimmed by 1 base and J by 6 bases, leaving 10 bases between them. Germline CDR1 SEHNR, CDR2 FQNEAQ (reference sequence). CDR3 size: 14 residues. DNA for the CDR3: TGTGCCAGCAGCTTAGTTGGAGGGCCTCAGCCCCAGCATTTT. Encoded protein: CASSLVGGPQPQHF.

The J gene is TRBJ2-3, the V gene TRBV5-1; no reliable D call. V gave up 3 bases and J gave up 3 bases, with 20 bases separating them. Germline-derived CDR1 and CDR2 are SGHRS and YFSETQ. The CDR3 is 17 amino acids. The CDR3 protein is CASSSPAPTTVTDTQYF. CDR3 DNA sequence: TGCGCCAGCAGCTCACCGGCTCCGACAACGGTGACAGATACGCAGTATTTT.

This chain connects TRBV5-5 to TRBJ2-7, with D perhaps TRBD2 (6 bases). The CDR3 length is 14 residues. The ends were cut back, 4 bases at V and 2 bases at J, with 13 bases in the middle. Germline values: CDR1 SGHKS, CDR2 YYEKEE (reference sequence). This chain's CDR3 is CASSPGATTYEQYF. The CDR3 DNA follows: TGTGCCAGCAGCCCGGGAGCGACGACCTACGAGCAGTACTTC.

The gene calls are TRBV29-1 and TRBJ1-3, with TRBD1 identical over 7 bases. V trimming: 6 bases; J trimming: 0 bases; junction bases outside the gene matches: 11. The germline gives CDR1 SQVTM, CDR2 ANQGSEA. The CDR3 is 16 residues long. The CDR3 sequence: CSVRGPGQTSGNTIYF. CDR3 DNA: TGCAGCGTGAGGGGTCCGGGACAGACCTCTGGAAACACCATATATTTT.

The V call is TRBV5-8, the J call TRBJ2-1; D possibly corresponds to TRBD2 (5 bases). This CDR3 contains 15 residues. Trimming shortened V by 5 bases and J by 1 base, and 13 bases separated the two germline ends. In germline, CDR1 is SGHTS, CDR2 YDEGEE. DNA for the CDR3: TGTGCCAGCAGGGGTAGCGCTGTGTCCTACAATGAGCAGTTCTTC. It specifies CASRGSAVSYNEQFF.

This clone has only a few counts. The chain joins TRBV6-6 to TRBJ1-2; 9 bases map to TRBD1. Germline V gene data show CDR1 as MNHNY and CDR2 as SVGAGI (reference sequence). Unmatched junction bases numbered 6, after V lost 5 bases and J lost 8 bases. The CDR3 is made up of 13 amino acids. DNA for the CDR3: TGTGCCAGCAGTACCGGGACAGGGTTGGGCTACACCTTC. This codes for CASSTGTGLGYTF.

The rearrangement uses TRBV5-1 and TRBJ2-2; the match to TRBD1 covers 9 bases. CDR3 length: 14 residues. CDR1 and CDR2 (germline): SGHRS, YFSETQ. V dropped 3 bases and J dropped 5; count of bases not matched to a gene: 2. The CDR3 sequence is CASSWGQGTGELFF. The CDR3 DNA sequence: TGCGCCAGCAGCTGGGGACAGGGTACCGGGGAGCTGTTTTTT. Full variable domain (outside the CDR3, taken from reference TRBV5-1 and TRBJ2-2): KAGVTQTPRYLIKTRGQQVTLSCSPISGHRSVSWYQQTPGQGLQFLFEYFSETQRNKGNFPGRFSGRQFSNSRSEMNVSTLELGDSALYLCASSWGQGTGELFFGEGSRLTVL.

This clone rates as medium-sized. This chain uses TRBV9 with TRBJ2-1; 11 bases match TRBD2. V shed 3 bases and J 3 bases; nucleotides not matched to a gene: 8. CDR1 and CDR2 from the germline V gene are SGDLS and YYNGEE. The CDR3 runs to 17 residues. CDR3 DNA sequence: TGTGCCAGCAGCGAGGGAACTAGCGGGAGTGTCTACAATGAGCAGTTCTTC. Protein: CASSEGTSGSVYNEQFF. Together with reference TRBV9 and TRBJ2-1, the CDR3 gives the full variable domain: DSGVTQTPKHLITATGQRVTLRCSPRSGDLSVYWYQQSLDQGLQFLIQYYNGEERAKGNILERFSAQQFPDLHSELNLSSLELGDSALYFCASSEGTSGSVYNEQFFGPGTRLTVL.